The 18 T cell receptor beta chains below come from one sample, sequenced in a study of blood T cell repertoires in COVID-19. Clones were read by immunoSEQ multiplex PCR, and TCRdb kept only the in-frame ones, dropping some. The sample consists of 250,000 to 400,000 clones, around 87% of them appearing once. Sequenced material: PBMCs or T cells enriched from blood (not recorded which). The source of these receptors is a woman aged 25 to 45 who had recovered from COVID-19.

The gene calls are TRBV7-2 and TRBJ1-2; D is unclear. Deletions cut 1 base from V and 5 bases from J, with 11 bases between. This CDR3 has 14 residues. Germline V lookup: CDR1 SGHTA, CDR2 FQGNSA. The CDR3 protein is CASSLGGSGYGYTF. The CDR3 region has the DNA TGTGCCAGCAGCTTAGGTGGCAGTGGTTATGGCTACACCTTC.

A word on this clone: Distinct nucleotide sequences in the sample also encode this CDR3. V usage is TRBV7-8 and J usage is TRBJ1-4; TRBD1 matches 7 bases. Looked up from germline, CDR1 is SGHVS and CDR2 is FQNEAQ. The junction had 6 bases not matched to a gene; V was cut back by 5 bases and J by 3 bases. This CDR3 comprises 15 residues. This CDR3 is CASSPRQGPNEKLFF. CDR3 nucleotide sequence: TGTGCCAGCAGCCCAAGACAGGGACCTAATGAAAAACTGTTTTTT.

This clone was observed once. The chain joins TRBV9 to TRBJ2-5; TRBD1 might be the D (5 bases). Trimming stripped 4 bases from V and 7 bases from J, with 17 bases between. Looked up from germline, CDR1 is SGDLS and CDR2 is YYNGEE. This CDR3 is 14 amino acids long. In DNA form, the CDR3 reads TGTGCCAGCAGCCCAAGTCAGGGTGTGGGGACCCAGTACTTC. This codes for CASSPSQGVGTQYF.

The CDR3 DNA reads as TGTGCCAGTAAGAGGCAGGGAGGTGGAACTAATGAAAAACTGTTTTTT. Protein sequence: CASKRQGGGTNEKLFF. The V gene is TRBV19, the J gene TRBJ1-4; maybe TRBD1 (5 bases). The V gene's germline CDR1 is LNHDA and CDR2 SQIVND (reference sequence). The CDR3 runs to 16 residues. The V gene lost 7 bases and the J gene lost 1 base, with 16 bases spanning the gap.

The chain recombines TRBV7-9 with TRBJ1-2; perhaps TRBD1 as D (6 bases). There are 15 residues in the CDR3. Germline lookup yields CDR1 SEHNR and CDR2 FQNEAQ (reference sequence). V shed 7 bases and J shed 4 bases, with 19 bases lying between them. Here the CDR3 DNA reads TGTGCCAGCACCAGCCTCAGGGGAAACCCCTATGGCTACACCTTC. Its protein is CASTSLRGNPYGYTF. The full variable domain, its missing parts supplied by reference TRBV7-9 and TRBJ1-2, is DTGVSQNPRHKITKRGQNVTFRCDPISEHNRLYWYRQTLGQGPEFLTYFQNEAQLEKSRLLSDRFSAERPKGSFSTLEIQRTEQGDSAMYLCASTSLRGNPYGYTFGSGTRLTVV.

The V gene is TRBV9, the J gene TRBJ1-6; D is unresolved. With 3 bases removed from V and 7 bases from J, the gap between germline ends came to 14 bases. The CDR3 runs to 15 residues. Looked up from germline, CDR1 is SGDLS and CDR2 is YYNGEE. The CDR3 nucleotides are TGTGCCAGCAGCGGTTTGCAGGCCCGAAATTCACCCCTCCACTTT. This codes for CASSGLQARNSPLHF.

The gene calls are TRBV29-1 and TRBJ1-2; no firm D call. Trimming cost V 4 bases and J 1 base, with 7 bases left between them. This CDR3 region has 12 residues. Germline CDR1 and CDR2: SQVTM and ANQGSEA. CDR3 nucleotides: TGCAGCGTTGTGGGCAGTAACTATGGCTACACCTTC. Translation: CSVVGSNYGYTF. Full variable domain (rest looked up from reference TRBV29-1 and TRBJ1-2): SAVISQKPSRDICQRGTSLTIQCQVDSQVTMMFWYRQQPGQSLTLIATANQGSEATYESGFVIDKFPISRPNLTFSTLTVSNMSPEDSSIYLCSVVGSNYGYTFGSGTRLTVV.

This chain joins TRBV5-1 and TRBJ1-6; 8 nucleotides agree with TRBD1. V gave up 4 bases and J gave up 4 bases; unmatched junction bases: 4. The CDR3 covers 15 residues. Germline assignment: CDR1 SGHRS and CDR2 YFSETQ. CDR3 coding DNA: TGCGCCAGCAGCGGGGGGACAGGTTATAATTCACCCCTCCACTTT. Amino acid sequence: CASSGGTGYNSPLHF. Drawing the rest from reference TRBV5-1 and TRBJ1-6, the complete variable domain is KAGVTQTPRYLIKTRGQQVTLSCSPISGHRSVSWYQQTPGQGLQFLFEYFSETQRNKGNFPGRFSGRQFSNSRSEMNVSTLELGDSALYLCASSGGTGYNSPLHFGNGTRLTVT.

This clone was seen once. The CDR3 sequence: CAAGRHHLGYTF. In DNA form, the CDR3 reads TGTGCCGCAGGAAGGCACCACCTAGGCTACACCTTC. V is TRBV27 and J is TRBJ1-2; D unresolved. V was trimmed by 11 bases and J by 8 bases, leaving 18 bases between them. This CDR3 is 12 amino acids long. Germline loops: CDR1 MNHEY, CDR2 SMNVEV (reference sequence).

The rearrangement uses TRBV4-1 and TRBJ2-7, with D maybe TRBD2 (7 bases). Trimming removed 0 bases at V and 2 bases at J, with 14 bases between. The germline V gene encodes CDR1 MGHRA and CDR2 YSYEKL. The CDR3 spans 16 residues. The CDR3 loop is CASSQDRGRGTYEQYF. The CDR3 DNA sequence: TGCGCCAGCAGCCAAGATCGGGGGAGGGGGACCTACGAGCAGTACTTC.

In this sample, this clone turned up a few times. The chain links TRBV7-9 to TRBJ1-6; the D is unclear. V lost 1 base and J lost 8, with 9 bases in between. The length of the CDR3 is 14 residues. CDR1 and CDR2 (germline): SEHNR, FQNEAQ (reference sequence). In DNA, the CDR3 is TGTGCCAGCAGCTTAGTAACTGTGGATTCACCCCTCCACTTT. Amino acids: CASSLVTVDSPLHF.

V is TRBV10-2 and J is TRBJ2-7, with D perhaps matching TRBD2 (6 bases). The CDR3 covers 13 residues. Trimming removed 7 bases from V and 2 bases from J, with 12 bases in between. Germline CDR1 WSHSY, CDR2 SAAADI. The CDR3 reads CASTEGFPYEQYF. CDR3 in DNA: TGCGCCAGCACGGAGGGCTTCCCCTACGAGCAGTACTTC.

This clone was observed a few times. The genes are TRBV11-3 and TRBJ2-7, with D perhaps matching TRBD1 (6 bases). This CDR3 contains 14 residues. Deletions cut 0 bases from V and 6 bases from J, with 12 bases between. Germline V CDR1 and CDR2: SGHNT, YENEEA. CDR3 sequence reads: CASSLDRGHSEQYF. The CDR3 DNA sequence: TGTGCCAGCAGCTTAGACAGGGGCCACTCCGAGCAGTACTTC.

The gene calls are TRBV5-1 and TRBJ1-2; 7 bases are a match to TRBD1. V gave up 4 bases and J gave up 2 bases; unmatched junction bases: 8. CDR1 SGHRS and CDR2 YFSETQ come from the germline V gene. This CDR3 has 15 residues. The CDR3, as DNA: TGCGCCAGCAGCCCACGGCCGACAGGGAACTATGGCTACACCTTC. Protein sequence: CASSPRPTGNYGYTF.

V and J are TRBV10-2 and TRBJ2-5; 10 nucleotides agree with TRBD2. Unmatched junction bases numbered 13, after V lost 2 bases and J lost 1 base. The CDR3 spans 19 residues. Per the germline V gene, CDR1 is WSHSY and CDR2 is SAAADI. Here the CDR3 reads CASSEPYLWSGGAQETQYF. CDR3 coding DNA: TGCGCCAGCAGTGAGCCTTATCTTTGGAGCGGGGGGGCCCAAGAGACCCAGTACTTC.

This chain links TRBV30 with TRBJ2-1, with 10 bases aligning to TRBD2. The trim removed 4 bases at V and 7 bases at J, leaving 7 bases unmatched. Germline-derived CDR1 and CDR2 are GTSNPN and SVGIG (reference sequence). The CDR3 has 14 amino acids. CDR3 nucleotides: TGTGCCTGGAATCCTGGACTAGCGGTGAATGAGCAGTTCTTC. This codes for CAWNPGLAVNEQFF. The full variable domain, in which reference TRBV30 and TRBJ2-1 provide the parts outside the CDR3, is SQTIHQWPATLVQPVGSPLSLECTVEGTSNPNLYWYRQAAGRGLQLLFYSVGIGQISSEVPQNLSASRPQDRQFILSSKKLLLSDSGFYLCAWNPGLAVNEQFFGPGTRLTVL.

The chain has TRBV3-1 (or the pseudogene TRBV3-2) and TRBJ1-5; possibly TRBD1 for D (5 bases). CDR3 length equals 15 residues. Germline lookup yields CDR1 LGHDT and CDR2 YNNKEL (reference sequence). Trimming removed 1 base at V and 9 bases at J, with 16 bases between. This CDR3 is CASSQASGLKWPQHF. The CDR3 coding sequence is TGTGCCAGCAGCCAAGCTTCAGGGTTGAAATGGCCCCAGCATTTT.

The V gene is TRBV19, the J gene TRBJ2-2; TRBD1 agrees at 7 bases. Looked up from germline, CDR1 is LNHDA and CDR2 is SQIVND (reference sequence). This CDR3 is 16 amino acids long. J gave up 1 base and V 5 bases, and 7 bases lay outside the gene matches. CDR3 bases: TGTGCCAGTAGTGTCGGGACAGTACAGAACACCGGGGAGCTGTTTTTT. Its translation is CASSVGTVQNTGELFF. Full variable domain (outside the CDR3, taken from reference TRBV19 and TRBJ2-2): DGGITQSPKYLFRKEGQNVTLSCEQNLNHDAMYWYRQDPGQGLRLIYYSQIVNDFQKGDIAEGYSVSREKKESFPLTVTSAQKNPTAFYLCASSVGTVQNTGELFFGEGSRLTVL.